The source of this T cell receptor (beta chain) is a study of blood T cells in healthy people across ages. Broader study findings: The authors considered diversity estimates from one million T cells to be underestimates. Age advanced and TCR beta diversity per million T cells fell, roughly linearly.

The individuals who served as donors were healthy Caucasians living in Russia, aged about 6 to 95. No fewer than 7 million PBMCs went into each sample. Remarks on this clonotype: Its antigen is as yet unknown.

A second PCR, run for roughly 7 to 11 cycles, used a sample-barcoded 5' primer plus a J-beta primer mix. MiXCR, applied by TCRdb to the 5' RACE reads, yields one record per CDR3 protein. The table includes about 900,000 distinct CDR3 sequences, roughly 43% detected once. The CDR3 has 13 amino acids. Per germline, CDR1 GTSNPN and CDR2 SVGIG (reference sequence). The germline V and J ends were trimmed by 1 base and 4 bases, with 9 bases remaining between them. The sample comprised blood. The source of this sequence is a man younger than 45 in good health. This chain links TRBV30 with TRBJ2-3; no clear D gene. The CDR3 here is CAWSEVSPDTQYF. In DNA form, the CDR3 reads TGTGCCTGGAGTGAGGTCAGTCCAGATACGCAGTATTTT. Filled out from reference TRBV30 and TRBJ2-3, the complete variable domain reads SQTIHQWPATLVQPVGSPLSLECTVEGTSNPNLYWYRQAAGRGLQLLFYSVGIGQISSEVPQNLSASRPQDRQFILSSKKLLLSDSGFYLCAWSEVSPDTQYFGPGTRLTVL.